Listed here are 29 T cell receptor beta chains from one sample, sequenced in a study of cytomegalovirus exposure and HLA in healthy donors. The PCR had 60 Vbeta and 13 Jbeta primers. Clones were read by immunoSEQ multiplex PCR, and TCRdb kept only the in-frame ones, dropping some. This sample has 150,000 to 200,000 clones, with around 72% found just once. Sequencing was performed on PBMCs. The receptors stem from a woman aged 50 to 60 in good health and CMV-seropositive.

This sequence joins TRBV19 and TRBJ2-6, with TRBD1 matching 10 bases. Germline values: CDR1 LNHDA, CDR2 SQIVND (reference sequence). The CDR3 is 17 amino acids. The trim removed 5 bases at V and 2 bases at J, leaving 6 bases unmatched. Written as DNA, the CDR3 is TGTGCCAGTAGTGTCGGACAGGGGGTGACTGGGGCCAACGTCCTGACTTTC. Translated, it gives CASSVGQGVTGANVLTF.

The V and J genes are TRBV27 and TRBJ2-7; the D gene is possibly TRBD2 (6 bases). The V end was cut by 0 bases, the J end by 6 bases, with 6 bases between. The CDR3 contains 12 residues. From germline, CDR1 is MNHEY and CDR2 SMNVEV (reference sequence). The CDR3 here is CASSLSGGEQYF. The DNA for the CDR3 is TGTGCCAGCAGTTTATCGGGAGGCGAGCAGTACTTC.

This chain uses TRBV18 with TRBJ2-1; the D gene is possibly TRBD1 (6 bases). The CDR3 is made up of 14 amino acids. V was shortened by 5 bases and J by 4 bases, with 12 bases between the two germline ends. The germline V gene encodes CDR1 KGHSH and CDR2 LQKENI. Here the CDR3 reads CASSSIGQYNEQFF. In DNA form, the CDR3 reads TGTGCCAGCTCATCAATTGGACAGTACAATGAGCAGTTCTTC.

This clone has just a few counts. This chain connects TRBV4-3 to TRBJ2-3; TRBD2 matches at 9 bases. The CDR3 totals 18 residues. The trim removed 0 bases at V and 4 bases at J, leaving 11 bases unmatched. Germline V gives CDR1 LGHNA, CDR2 YSLEER. The CDR3, as DNA: TGCGCCAGCAGCCAAGACTTTATTATAGCGGGGGTCGCAGATACGCAGTATTTT. As protein: CASSQDFIIAGVADTQYF.

With respect to this clone: The same CDR3 arises from other DNA sequences in this sample as well. This sequence joins TRBV5-6 and TRBJ2-3, with TRBD2 matching 8 bases. Germline CDR1 SGHDT, CDR2 YYEEEE. V lost 2 bases and J lost 10; bases outside the gene matches: 15. The CDR3 contains 16 residues. CDR3 amino acids: CASSFGRGGTSGPQYF. The CDR3 nucleotides read TGTGCCAGCAGCTTCGGTCGGGGTGGAACTAGCGGACCGCAGTATTTT.

Details on this clone: One junction end does not reproduce the germline sequence, and a read error may be involved. V gene TRBV7-9 combines with J gene TRBJ2-2; 7 bases are a match to TRBD2. CDR3 length equals 14 residues. Germline-derived CDR1 and CDR2 are SEHNR and FQNEAQ (reference sequence). CDR3 residues: CSSSWDYKTGELFF. The CDR3, as DNA: TGTTCCAGCAGCTGGGACTATAAAACCGGGGAGCTGTTTTTT.

The chain links TRBV2 to TRBJ2-7, with 16 bases that match TRBD2. V lost 6 bases, J lost 2 bases, and 10 bases stayed unmatched. The CDR3 totals 18 residues. Germline CDR1 and CDR2: SNHLY and FYNNEI. The CDR3: CASSSPGTSGRAAYEQYF. CDR3 bases: TGTGCCAGCAGCTCCCCCGGGACTAGCGGGAGGGCCGCCTACGAGCAGTACTTC.

The chain is built from TRBV9 and TRBJ2-1; 7 bases align to TRBD2. After removal of 0 bases from V and 7 bases from J, the junction contained 7 bases not matched to a gene. Germline loops: CDR1 SGDLS, CDR2 YYNGEE. This CDR3 region has 15 residues. The CDR3 here is CASSVGPTSDNEQFF. The CDR3 region has the DNA TGTGCCAGCAGCGTAGGACCAACTAGCGATAATGAGCAGTTCTTC.

The gene calls are TRBV7-2 and TRBJ2-5; the match to TRBD2 covers 7 bases. CDR1 and CDR2 (germline): SGHTA, FQGNSA. The CDR3 consists of 15 residues. V shed 0 bases and J 8 bases; nucleotides not matched to a gene: 9. The CDR3 region is CASSLAGLGEGTQYF. CDR3 nucleotide sequence: TGTGCCAGCAGCTTAGCGGGGTTGGGGGAGGGAACCCAGTACTTC. The variable domain in full, with the rest retrieved from reference TRBV7-2 and TRBJ2-5, is GAGVSQSPSNKVTEKGKDVELRCDPISGHTALYWYRQSLGQGLEFLIYFQGNSAPDKSGLPSDRFSAERTGGSVSTLTIQRTQQEDSAVYLCASSLAGLGEGTQYFGPGTRLLVL.

The chain links TRBV5-6 to TRBJ1-1; a weak D match, TRBD1 (6 bases). V shed 0 bases and J shed 1 base, with 10 bases lying between them. CDR1 and CDR2 from the germline V gene are SGHDT and YYEEEE. The length of the CDR3 is 15 residues. Written as DNA, the CDR3 is TGTGCCAGCAGCTTGGTCGGGACAACGAACACTGAAGCTTTCTTT. This translates into CASSLVGTTNTEAFF.

The chain is built from TRBV7-3 and TRBJ2-1; TRBD2 aligns across 14 bases. With 5 bases clipped from V and 14 bases from J, the junction kept 8 bases outside the gene matches. Germline CDR1 SGHTA, CDR2 FQGTGA. The CDR3 contains 14 residues. The CDR3 DNA sequence: TGTGCCAGCAGCCCCCCGGGACTAGCGGGAGAAAAGTTCTTC. Its translation: CASSPPGLAGEKFF.

This chain links TRBV30 with TRBJ2-1; D may be TRBD1 (5 bases). V dropped 1 base and J dropped 3 bases, with 13 bases sitting between them. CDR1 and CDR2 from the germline V gene are GTSNPN and SVGIG (reference sequence). The CDR3 has 15 amino acids. The CDR3 region has the DNA TGTGCCTGGAGTGGGACAAGGGGAATCTACAATGAGCAGTTCTTC. Residues: CAWSGTRGIYNEQFF.

The chain carries TRBV7-3 and TRBJ2-5; 9 bases fit TRBD2. The length of the CDR3 is 14 residues. The ends lost 3 bases at V and 3 bases at J; junction bases unmatched: 2. Germline V gene sequence: CDR1 SGHTA, CDR2 FQGTGA. This CDR3 is CASSLVAGEETQYF. CDR3 nucleotides: TGTGCCAGCAGCTTGGTAGCGGGGGAAGAGACCCAGTACTTC.

The chain has TRBV10-3 and TRBJ1-4; a possible D gene is TRBD1 (5 bases). The germline V gene has CDR1 ENHRY and CDR2 SYGVKD. The CDR3 has 13 residues. The V end lost 8 bases, the J end lost 11 bases, and 18 bases lay between the germline ends. The CDR3 region is CAISGGEREKLFF. DNA for the CDR3: TGTGCCATCTCGGGGGGGGAGAGGGAGAAACTGTTTTTT.

The rearrangement joins TRBV15 to TRBJ2-7, with 8 bases fitting TRBD1. From germline, CDR1 is LNHNV and CDR2 YYDKDF (reference sequence). The CDR3 spans 15 residues. With V trimmed by 1 base and J by 1 base, 3 bases remained unmatched. The CDR3 region is CATSRGRTGSYEQYF. The CDR3 DNA follows: TGTGCCACCAGCAGAGGTCGGACAGGGTCCTACGAGCAGTACTTC.

J is TRBJ1-5 and V is TRBV5-6, with 8 nucleotides matching TRBD1. The V segment lost 4 bases and the J segment 4 bases; nucleotides outside the gene matches: 4. Germline V gene lookup returns CDR1 SGHDT and CDR2 YYEEEE. The CDR3 totals 14 residues. The CDR3 sequence: CASSRTGINQPQHF. Here the CDR3 DNA reads TGTGCCAGCAGCCGGACAGGGATTAATCAGCCCCAGCATTTT. Drawing the rest from reference TRBV5-6 and TRBJ1-5, the complete variable domain is DAGVTQSPTHLIKTRGQQVTLRCSPKSGHDTVSWYQQALGQGPQFIFQYYEEEERQRGNFPDRFSGHQFPNYSSELNVNALLLGDSALYLCASSRTGINQPQHFGDGTRLSIL.

This clone was seen many times. The chain combines TRBV4-3 with TRBJ2-7; no clear D. The CDR3 has 16 residues. With 0 bases removed from V and 3 bases from J, the gap between germline ends came to 15 bases. CDR1 LGHNA and CDR2 YSLEER come from the germline V gene. CDR3: CASSQEKRQPGYEQYF. The CDR3 DNA reads as TGCGCCAGCAGCCAAGAGAAAAGGCAGCCGGGCTACGAGCAGTACTTC.

V gene TRBV7-2 combines with J gene TRBJ2-5, with D possibly TRBD1 on 6 matching bases. The assigned J gene may be wrong: the sequence end matches TRBJ2-7 better. CDR1 SGHTA and CDR2 FQGNSA come from the germline V gene. The CDR3 sequence is 13 residues long. Written as DNA, the CDR3 is TGTGCCAGCAGCCGGGACATGGCCTACGAGCAGTACTTC. The encoded protein is CASSRDMAYEQYF.

The rearrangement joins TRBV9 to TRBJ1-4; unclear D gene. V was shortened by 3 bases and J by 7 bases, with 13 bases between the two germline ends. The germline V gene encodes CDR1 SGDLS and CDR2 YYNGEE. The CDR3 runs 14 residues. The CDR3 sequence: CASSEQIASEKLFF. The CDR3 DNA reads TGTGCCAGCAGCGAACAGATCGCGAGTGAAAAACTGTTTTTT.

The CDR3, as DNA: TGCGCCAGCAGCCAAGGGGCCCGAGGACAGGGGGATAATTCACCCCTCCACTTT. Translated, it gives CASSQGARGQGDNSPLHF. The chain employs TRBV4-3 and TRBJ1-6, with 10 bases identical to TRBD1. The V gene end was trimmed by 1 base and the J gene end by 5 bases; junction bases not matched to a gene: 8. The germline V gene encodes CDR1 LGHNA and CDR2 YSLEER. CDR3 length equals 18 residues.

This chain uses TRBV7-2 with TRBJ2-7; 7 bases are shared with TRBD1. The CDR3 covers 16 residues. Looked up from germline, CDR1 is SGHTA and CDR2 is FQGNSA. The V and J ends lost 5 bases and 2 bases, in that order; junction bases with no gene match: 12. CDR3: CASSPQGQLITYEQYF. In DNA, the CDR3 is TGTGCCAGCAGCCCCCAGGGACAGTTGATTACCTACGAGCAGTACTTC.

V usage is TRBV19 and J usage is TRBJ1-1; D is perhaps TRBD1 (5 bases). The V end lost 6 bases, the J end lost 6 bases, and 8 bases lay between the germline ends. Per the germline V gene, CDR1 is LNHDA and CDR2 is SQIVND (reference sequence). The CDR3 length is 11 residues. The DNA of the CDR3 is TGTGCCAGTAGCGGGGGGGCTGAAGCTTTCTTT. It yields the protein CASSGGAEAFF.

V is TRBV6-1 and J is TRBJ1-2; D is unresolved. V lost 3 bases to trimming and J lost 3 bases, with 11 bases between them. This CDR3 region has 14 residues. The germline gives CDR1 MNHNS, CDR2 SASEGT. The CDR3 loop reads CASSDFISDYGYTF. The CDR3 DNA follows: TGTGCCAGCAGTGATTTCATTTCGGACTATGGCTACACCTTC.

This clone came up many times. V usage is TRBV28 and J usage is TRBJ1-5; TRBD1 agrees at 8 bases. Germline V lookup: CDR1 MDHEN, CDR2 SYDVKM. V shed 7 bases, J shed 2 bases, and the junction held 7 bases outside the gene matches. The CDR3 covers 15 residues. Here the CDR3 DNA reads TGTGCCAGCATTCCGACGGGACAGGGCAATCAGCCCCAGCATTTT. As protein: CASIPTGQGNQPQHF. Variable domain in full (rest from reference TRBV28 and TRBJ1-5): DVKVTQSSRYLVKRTGEKVFLECVQDMDHENMFWYRQDPGLGLRLIYFSYDVKMKEKGDIPEGYSVSREKKERFSLILESASTNQTSMYLCASIPTGQGNQPQHFGDGTRLSIL.

This clone was detected only a few times. The chain recombines TRBV7-2 with TRBJ2-3; the D gene is possibly TRBD1 (5 bases). CDR1 is SGHTA, CDR2 FQGNSA, per germline. The CDR3 sequence is 15 residues long. The germline V and J ends were trimmed by 3 bases and 8 bases, with 18 bases remaining between them. The CDR3 sequence: CASSLSDWAQGTQYF. CDR3 coding DNA: TGTGCCAGCAGCTTGAGCGACTGGGCGCAGGGTACGCAGTATTTT.

The chain uses TRBV19 and TRBJ1-6; D uncertain. The CDR3 length is 13 residues. Germline CDR1 and CDR2: LNHDA and SQIVND (reference sequence). V lost 5 bases and J lost 12, with 14 bases in between. CDR3 loop: CASSAAIRGPLHF. The CDR3 bases are TGTGCCAGTAGTGCAGCTATTCGAGGACCCCTCCACTTT.

The chain recombines TRBV9 with TRBJ1-2; D unclear. Germline V gene data show CDR1 as SGDLS and CDR2 as YYNGEE. V lost 0 bases to trimming and J lost 7 bases, with 16 bases between them. The CDR3 is 15 amino acids. CDR3 sequence reads: CASSVEERHPAGYTF. In nucleotides, the CDR3 is TGTGCCAGCAGCGTAGAGGAGCGCCATCCTGCTGGCTACACCTTC.

This CDR3 is CASSEARRGAGITDTQYF. DNA of the CDR3: TGTGCCAGCAGTGAAGCCCGGCGCGGGGCAGGAATTACAGATACGCAGTATTTT. The chain has TRBV2 and TRBJ2-3; maybe TRBD2 (6 bases). CDR1 is SNHLY and CDR2 is FYNNEI in the germline V gene. This CDR3 spans 18 amino acids. The ends were cut back, 0 bases at V and 3 bases at J, with 19 bases in the middle.

This chain uses TRBV6-1 with TRBJ1-1, with D perhaps TRBD1 (6 bases). There are 16 residues in the CDR3. V dropped 2 bases and J dropped 1 base, with 14 bases sitting between them. Germline CDR1 MNHNS, CDR2 SASEGT. CDR3: CASSERPGVGNTEAFF. CDR3 nucleotide sequence: TGTGCCAGCAGTGAACGGCCAGGGGTCGGGAACACTGAAGCTTTCTTT.